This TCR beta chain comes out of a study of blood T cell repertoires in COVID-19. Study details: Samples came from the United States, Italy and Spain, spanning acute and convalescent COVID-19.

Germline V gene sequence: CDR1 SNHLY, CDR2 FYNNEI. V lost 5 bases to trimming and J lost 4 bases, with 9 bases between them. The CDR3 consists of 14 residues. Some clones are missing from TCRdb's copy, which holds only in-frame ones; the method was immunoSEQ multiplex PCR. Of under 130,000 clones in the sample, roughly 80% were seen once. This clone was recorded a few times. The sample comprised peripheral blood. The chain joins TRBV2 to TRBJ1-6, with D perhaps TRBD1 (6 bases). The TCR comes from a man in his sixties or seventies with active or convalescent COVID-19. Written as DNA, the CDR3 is TGTGCCAGCAGTCGGGGGGCTTATAATTCACCCCTCCACTTT. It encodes CASSRGAYNSPLHF.